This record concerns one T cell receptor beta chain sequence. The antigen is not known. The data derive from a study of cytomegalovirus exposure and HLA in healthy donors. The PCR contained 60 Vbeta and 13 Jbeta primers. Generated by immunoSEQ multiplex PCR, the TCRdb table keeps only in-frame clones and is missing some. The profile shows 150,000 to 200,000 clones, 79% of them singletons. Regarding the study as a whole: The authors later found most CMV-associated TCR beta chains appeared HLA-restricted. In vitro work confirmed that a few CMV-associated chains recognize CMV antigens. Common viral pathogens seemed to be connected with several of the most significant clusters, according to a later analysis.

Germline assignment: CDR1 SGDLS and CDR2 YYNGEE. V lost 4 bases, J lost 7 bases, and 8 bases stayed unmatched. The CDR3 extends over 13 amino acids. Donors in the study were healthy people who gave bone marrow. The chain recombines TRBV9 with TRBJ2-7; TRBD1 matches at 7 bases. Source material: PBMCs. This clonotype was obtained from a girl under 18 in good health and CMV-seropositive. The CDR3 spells CASSFRQGGEQYF. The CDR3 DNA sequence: TGTGCCAGCAGCTTCCGACAGGGCGGGGAGCAGTACTTC.